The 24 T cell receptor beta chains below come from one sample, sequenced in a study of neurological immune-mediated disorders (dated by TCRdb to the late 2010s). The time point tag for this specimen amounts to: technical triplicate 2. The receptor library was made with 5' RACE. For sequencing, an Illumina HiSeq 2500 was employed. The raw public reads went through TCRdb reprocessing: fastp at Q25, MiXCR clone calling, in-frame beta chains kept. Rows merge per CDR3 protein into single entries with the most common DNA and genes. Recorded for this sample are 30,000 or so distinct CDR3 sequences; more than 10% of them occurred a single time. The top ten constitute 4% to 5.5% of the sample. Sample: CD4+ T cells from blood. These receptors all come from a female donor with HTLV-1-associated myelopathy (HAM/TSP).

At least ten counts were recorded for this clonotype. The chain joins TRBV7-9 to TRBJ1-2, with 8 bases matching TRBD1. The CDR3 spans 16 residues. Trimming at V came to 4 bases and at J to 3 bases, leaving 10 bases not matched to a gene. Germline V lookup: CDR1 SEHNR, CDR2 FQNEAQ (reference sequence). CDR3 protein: CASSSPDRGKDYGYTF. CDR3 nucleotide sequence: TGTGCCAGCAGCTCCCCCGACAGGGGAAAGGACTATGGCTACACCTTC.

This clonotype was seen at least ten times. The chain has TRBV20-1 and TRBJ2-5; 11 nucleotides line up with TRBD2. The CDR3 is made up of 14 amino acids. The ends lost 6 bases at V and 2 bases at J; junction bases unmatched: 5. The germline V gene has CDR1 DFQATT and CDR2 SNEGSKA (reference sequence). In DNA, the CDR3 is TGCAGTGCGAGTAGCGGGAGGGGTCAAGAGACCCAGTACTTC. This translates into CSASSGRGQETQYF.

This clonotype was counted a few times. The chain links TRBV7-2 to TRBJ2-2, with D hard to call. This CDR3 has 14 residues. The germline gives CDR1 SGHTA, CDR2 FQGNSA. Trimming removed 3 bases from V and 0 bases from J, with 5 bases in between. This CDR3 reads CASSFISNTGELFF. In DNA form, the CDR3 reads TGTGCCAGCAGCTTTATATCGAACACCGGGGAGCTGTTTTTT.

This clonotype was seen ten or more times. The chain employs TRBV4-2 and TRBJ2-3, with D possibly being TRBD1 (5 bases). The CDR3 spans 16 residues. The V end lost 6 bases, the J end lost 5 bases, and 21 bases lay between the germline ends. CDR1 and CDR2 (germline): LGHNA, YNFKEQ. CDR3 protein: CASSRLQDTGGDTQYF. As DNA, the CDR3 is TGTGCCAGCAGTCGATTACAGGATACCGGTGGAGATACGCAGTATTTT.

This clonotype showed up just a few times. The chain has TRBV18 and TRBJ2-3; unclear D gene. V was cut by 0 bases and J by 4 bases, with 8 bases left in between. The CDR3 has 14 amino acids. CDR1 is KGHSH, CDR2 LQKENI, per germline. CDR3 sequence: CASSPPGGADTQYF. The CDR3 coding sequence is TGTGCCAGCTCACCACCGGGCGGAGCAGATACGCAGTATTTT.

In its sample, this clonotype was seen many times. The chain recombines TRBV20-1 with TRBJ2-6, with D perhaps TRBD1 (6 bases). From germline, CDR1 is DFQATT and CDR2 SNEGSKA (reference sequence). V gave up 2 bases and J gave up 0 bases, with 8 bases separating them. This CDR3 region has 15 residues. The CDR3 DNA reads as TGCAGTGCTAGAACAGGGCTCTCTGGGGCCAACGTCCTGACTTTC. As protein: CSARTGLSGANVLTF.

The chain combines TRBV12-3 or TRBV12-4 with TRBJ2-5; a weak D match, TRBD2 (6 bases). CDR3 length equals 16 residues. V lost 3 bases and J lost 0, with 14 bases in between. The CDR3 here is CASSFLAGPYQETQYF. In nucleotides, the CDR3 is TGTGCCAGCAGTTTTCTGGCGGGGCCCTACCAAGAGACCCAGTACTTC.

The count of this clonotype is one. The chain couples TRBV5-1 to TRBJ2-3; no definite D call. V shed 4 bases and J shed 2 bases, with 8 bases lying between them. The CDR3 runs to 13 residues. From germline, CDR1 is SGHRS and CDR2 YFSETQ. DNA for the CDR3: TGCGCCAGCAGCAATCCCTTCACAGATACGCAGTATTTT. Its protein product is CASSNPFTDTQYF.

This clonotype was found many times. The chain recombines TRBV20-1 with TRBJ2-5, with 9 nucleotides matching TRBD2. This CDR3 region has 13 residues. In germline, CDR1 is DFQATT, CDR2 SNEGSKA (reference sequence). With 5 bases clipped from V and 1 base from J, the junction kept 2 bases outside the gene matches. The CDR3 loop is CSAGTSTQETQYF. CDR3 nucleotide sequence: TGCAGTGCTGGGACTAGCACCCAAGAGACCCAGTACTTC.

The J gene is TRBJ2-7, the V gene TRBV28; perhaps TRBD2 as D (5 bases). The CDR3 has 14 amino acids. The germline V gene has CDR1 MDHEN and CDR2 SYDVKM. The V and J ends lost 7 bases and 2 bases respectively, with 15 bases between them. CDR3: CASMAAGTAYEQYF. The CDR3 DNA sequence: TGTGCCAGCATGGCCGCGGGCACCGCCTACGAGCAGTACTTC.

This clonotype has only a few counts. CDR3 amino acids: CASSLGQGNEQYF. CDR3 bases: TGTGCCAGCAGCTTAGGGCAGGGGAACGAGCAGTACTTC. The V and J genes are TRBV7-3 and TRBJ2-7; the D gene is possibly TRBD1 (6 bases). Germline values: CDR1 SGHTA, CDR2 FQGTGA. This CDR3 is built from 13 residues. Trimming removed 2 bases from V and 5 bases from J, with 10 bases in between.

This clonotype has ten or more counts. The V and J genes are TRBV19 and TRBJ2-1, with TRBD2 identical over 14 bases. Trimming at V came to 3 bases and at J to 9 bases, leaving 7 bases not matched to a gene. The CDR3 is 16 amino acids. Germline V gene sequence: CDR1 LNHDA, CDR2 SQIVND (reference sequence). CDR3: CASSILGLAGASEQFF. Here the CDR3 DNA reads TGTGCCAGTAGTATCTTGGGACTAGCGGGGGCTAGTGAGCAGTTCTTC.

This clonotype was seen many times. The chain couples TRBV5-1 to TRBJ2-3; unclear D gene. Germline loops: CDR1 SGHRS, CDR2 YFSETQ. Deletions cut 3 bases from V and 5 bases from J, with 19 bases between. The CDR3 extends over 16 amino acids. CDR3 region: CASSSSALRTEDTQYF. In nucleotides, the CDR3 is TGCGCCAGCAGCTCGAGTGCGCTAAGAACTGAAGATACGCAGTATTTT.

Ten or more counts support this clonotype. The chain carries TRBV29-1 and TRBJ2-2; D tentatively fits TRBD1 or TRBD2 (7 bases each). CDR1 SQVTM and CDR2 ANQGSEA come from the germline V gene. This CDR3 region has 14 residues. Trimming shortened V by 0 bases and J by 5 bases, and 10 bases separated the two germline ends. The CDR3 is CSVEDRGGTGELFF. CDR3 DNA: TGCAGCGTTGAAGACAGGGGGGGGACCGGGGAGCTGTTTTTT.

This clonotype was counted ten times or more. The CDR3 nucleotides read TGTGCCAGCAGTTACGACCCTCTCTCAATCCGTGAGCAGTTCTTC. Its protein is CASSYDPLSIREQFF. The chain couples TRBV6-2 or TRBV6-3 to TRBJ2-1; D unresolved. Trimming left V 2 bases short and J 9 bases short, with 17 bases between. The CDR3 has 15 amino acids. CDR1 MNHEY and CDR2 SVGEGT come from the germline V gene.

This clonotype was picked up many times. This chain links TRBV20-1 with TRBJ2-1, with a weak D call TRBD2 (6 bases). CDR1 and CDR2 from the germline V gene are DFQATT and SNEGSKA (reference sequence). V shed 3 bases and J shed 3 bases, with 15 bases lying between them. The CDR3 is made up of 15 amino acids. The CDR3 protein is CSARHYREFYNEQFF. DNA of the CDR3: TGCAGTGCTAGGCATTATCGGGAGTTCTACAATGAGCAGTTCTTC.

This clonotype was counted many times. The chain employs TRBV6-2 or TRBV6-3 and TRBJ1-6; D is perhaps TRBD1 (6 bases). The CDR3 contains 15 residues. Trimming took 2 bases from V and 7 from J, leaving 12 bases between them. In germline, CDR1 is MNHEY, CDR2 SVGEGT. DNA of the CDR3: TGTGCCAGCAGTTACAGAAGGGGGAACAATTCACCCCTCCACTTT. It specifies CASSYRRGNNSPLHF.

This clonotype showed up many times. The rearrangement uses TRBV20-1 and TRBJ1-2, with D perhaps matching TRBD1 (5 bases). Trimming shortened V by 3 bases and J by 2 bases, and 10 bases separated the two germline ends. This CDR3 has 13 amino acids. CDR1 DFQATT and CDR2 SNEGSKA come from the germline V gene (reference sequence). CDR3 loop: CSARARANYGYTF. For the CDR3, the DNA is TGCAGTGCTAGGGCCAGGGCAAACTATGGCTACACCTTC.

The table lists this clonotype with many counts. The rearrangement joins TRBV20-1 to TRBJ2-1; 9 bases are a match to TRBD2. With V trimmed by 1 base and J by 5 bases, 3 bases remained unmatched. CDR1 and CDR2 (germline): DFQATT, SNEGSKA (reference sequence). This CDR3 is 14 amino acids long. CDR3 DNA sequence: TGCAGTGCTAGAGTTAGCGGGAGAGACAATGAGCAGTTCTTC. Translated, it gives CSARVSGRDNEQFF.

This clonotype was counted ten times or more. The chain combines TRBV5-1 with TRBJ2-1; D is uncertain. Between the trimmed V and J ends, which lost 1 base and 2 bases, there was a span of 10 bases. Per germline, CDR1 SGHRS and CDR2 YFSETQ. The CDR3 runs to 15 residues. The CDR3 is CASSLSTSTYNEQFF. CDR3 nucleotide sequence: TGCGCCAGCAGCTTGTCGACAAGTACCTACAATGAGCAGTTCTTC.

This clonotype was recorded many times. The CDR3: CASSLAGGGAVQETQYF. In DNA form, the CDR3 reads TGCGCCAGCAGCTTGGCTGGCGGGGGGGCCGTTCAAGAGACCCAGTACTTC. This chain uses TRBV5-1 with TRBJ2-5; 9 nucleotides align to TRBD2. Germline V gene sequence: CDR1 SGHRS, CDR2 YFSETQ. The CDR3 length is 17 residues. Unmatched junction bases numbered 8, after V lost 0 bases and J lost 2 bases.

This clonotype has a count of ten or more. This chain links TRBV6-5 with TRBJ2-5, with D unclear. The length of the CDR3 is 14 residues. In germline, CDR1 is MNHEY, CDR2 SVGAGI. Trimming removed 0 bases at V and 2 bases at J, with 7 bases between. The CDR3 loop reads CASSYSMIQETQYF. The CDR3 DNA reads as TGTGCCAGCAGTTACTCGATGATACAAGAGACCCAGTACTTC.

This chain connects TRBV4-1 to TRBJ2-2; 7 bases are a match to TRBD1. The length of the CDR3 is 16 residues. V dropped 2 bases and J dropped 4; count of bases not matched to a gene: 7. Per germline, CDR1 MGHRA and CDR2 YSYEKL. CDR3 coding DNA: TGCGCCAGCAGCCAAAGTAGGACAGGTTTCACCGGGGAGCTGTTTTTT. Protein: CASSQSRTGFTGELFF.

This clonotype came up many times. CDR3: CSASTRVTSGTREQYF. Here the CDR3 DNA reads TGCAGTGCTTCCACCAGGGTGACTAGCGGGACGCGCGAGCAGTACTTC. V and J are TRBV20-1 and TRBJ2-7, with 11 bases that match TRBD2. The trim removed 5 bases at V and 6 bases at J, leaving 15 bases unmatched. The CDR3 spans 16 residues. Germline CDR1 reads DFQATT; CDR2 reads SNEGSKA (reference sequence).